This TCR beta chain was obtained from a study of cytomegalovirus exposure and HLA in healthy donors. About the study: The 95 to 150 validation repertoires and the roughly 700 first-cohort repertoires shared a platform, a later analysis reported.

TCRdb's table, derived via immunoSEQ multiplex PCR, lists solely in-frame clones and lacks some. The sample includes 250,000 to 350,000 clones, approximately 91% of them seen just once. With regard to this clone: Its specificity is not known.

Study-level findings and limits: Most TCR sequences were uncommon, yet certain public TCRs appeared in many donors. The study recorded more than 150 TCR beta chains that were cytomegalovirus-associated.

Trimming took 6 bases from V and 10 from J; bases not matched to a gene: 13. Germline V gives CDR1 SGHAT, CDR2 FQNNGV. The CDR3 length is 15 residues. The approximately 120-subject validation cohort, separate from the approximately 670-subject first cohort, included the donors. Sample: PBMCs. The chain links TRBV11-2 to TRBJ1-4; TRBD1 agrees at 8 bases. The origin of this receptor is a man aged 30 to 45 in good health and CMV-seronegative. The CDR3: CASRLDQGATVKLFF. In nucleotides, the CDR3 is TGTGCCAGCAGACTTGATCAGGGGGCCACCGTAAAACTGTTTTTT.